This TCR beta chain was identified during a study of shared clonotypes between healthy human individuals. Points from the study as a whole: The study found about 4.6% of naive CD4 clonotypes shared across a handful of donors.

Germline lookup yields CDR1 KGHSH and CDR2 LQKENI. Losses at the gene ends were 3 bases for V and 2 bases for J; bases not matched to a gene: 8. CDR3 length: 18 amino acids. Comments on this clone: Its antigen is unidentified.

Using immunoSEQ multiplex PCR, the repertoire was profiled, and TCRdb retains in-frame clones only, with some absent. The table includes over 1.5 million clones, approximately 98% detected once. The sequence was collected from a man aged 30-40 years in good health. Sequencing input: naive CD4+ T cells sorted from blood. The subset here: CD45RA+ positively selected. The V and J genes are TRBV18 and TRBJ2-5; 14 bases fit TRBD2. CDR3 loop: CASSPGTSGSVRQETQYF. DNA for the CDR3: TGTGCCAGCTCACCCGGGACTAGCGGGAGTGTCCGACAAGAGACCCAGTACTTC. Complete variable domain (other parts from reference TRBV18 and TRBJ2-5): NAGVMQNPRHLVRRRGQEARLRCSPMKGHSHVYWYRQLPEEGLKFMVYLQKENIIDESGMPKERFSAEFPKEGPSILRIQQVVRGDSAAYFCASSPGTSGSVRQETQYFGPGTRLLVL.